Each of the 23 T cell receptor beta chains below was sequenced from the same sample in a study of T cell changes during pregnancy in multiple sclerosis. Libraries were prepared by immunoSEQ multiplex PCR; TCRdb keeps only in-frame clonotypes and omits some of them. The sample includes approximately 40,000 clones, 75% to 95% of them seen just once. The sample consisted of CD4+ T cells from peripheral blood mononuclear cells, taken before pregnancy. The receptor set was obtained from a female donor with multiple sclerosis, enrolled in a pregnancy study.

CDR3 bases: TGTGCCAGCAGTTCGACTAGCGGGGAAATAAGTCGAGAGACCCAGTACTTC. It yields the protein CASSSTSGEISRETQYF. The V call is TRBV27, the J call TRBJ2-5; 11 bases are shared with TRBD2. V shed 4 bases and J 4 bases; nucleotides not matched to a gene: 11. This CDR3 is 17 amino acids long. In germline, CDR1 is MNHEY, CDR2 SMNVEV (reference sequence).

The gene calls are TRBV6-1 and TRBJ2-3; D may be TRBD2 (7 bases). The CDR3 totals 15 residues. V gave up 6 bases and J gave up 0 bases, with 13 bases separating them. CDR1 is MNHNS, CDR2 SASEGT, per germline. The CDR3 DNA reads TGTGCCAGCAGGGATTCGGGGGGCAGCACAGATACGCAGTATTTT. Amino acid sequence: CASRDSGGSTDTQYF.

This clone was found once. This chain connects TRBV15 to TRBJ1-5, with D possibly TRBD1 on 5 matching bases. The CDR3 runs to 15 residues. Germline CDR1 reads LNHNV; CDR2 reads YYDKDF (reference sequence). V lost 0 bases to trimming and J lost 9 bases, with 15 bases between them. CDR3 sequence reads: CATSRDRSRQGPQHF. Written as DNA, the CDR3 is TGTGCCACCAGCAGAGATCGGAGTCGCCAGGGGCCCCAGCATTTT.

This clone was seen only once. J is TRBJ2-2 and V is TRBV29-1; D remains unclear. Germline V CDR1 and CDR2: SQVTM, ANQGSEA. With 4 bases removed from V and 2 bases from J, the gap between germline ends came to 11 bases. The CDR3 has 14 residues. The CDR3 is CSVASQDNTGELFF. In DNA, the CDR3 is TGCAGCGTTGCGAGTCAAGATAACACCGGGGAGCTGTTTTTT.

The gene calls are TRBV2 and TRBJ2-5, with D perhaps TRBD2 (6 bases). The V gene's germline CDR1 is SNHLY and CDR2 FYNNEI. CDR3 size: 14 residues. Trimming left V 8 bases short and J 1 base short, with 14 bases between. The CDR3 region is CASEDAGFQETQYF. The CDR3 DNA reads as TGTGCCAGCGAAGACGCGGGGTTCCAAGAGACCCAGTACTTC.

V gene TRBV7-3 combines with J gene TRBJ1-1, with 7 nucleotides matching TRBD1. Looked up from germline, CDR1 is SGHTA and CDR2 is FQGTGA. With V trimmed by 1 base and J by 8 bases, 4 bases remained unmatched. The CDR3 totals 13 residues. The CDR3 DNA reads as TGTGCCAGCAGCTTAATACAGGGGTACGAAGCTTTCTTT. This sequence encodes CASSLIQGYEAFF. Complete variable domain (other parts from reference TRBV7-3 and TRBJ1-1): GAGVSQTPSNKVTEKGKYVELRCDPISGHTALYWYRQSLGQGPEFLIYFQGTGAADDSGLPNDRFFAVRPEGSVSTLKIQRTERGDSAVYLCASSLIQGYEAFFGQGTRLTVV.

The chain couples TRBV4-1 to TRBJ2-3; 9 bases are a match to TRBD2. The germline V gene encodes CDR1 MGHRA and CDR2 YSYEKL. The trim removed 1 base at V and 6 bases at J, leaving 14 bases unmatched. CDR3 length equals 18 residues. CDR3 region: CASSQVHIAGGRVDTQYF. For the CDR3, the DNA is TGCGCCAGCAGCCAAGTGCACATCGCGGGGGGGCGGGTGGATACGCAGTATTTT.

The gene calls are TRBV7-3 and TRBJ2-3; 7 bases match TRBD1. J lost 6 bases, V lost 4 bases, and 10 bases had no gene match. This CDR3 is 15 amino acids long. Germline CDR1 SGHTA, CDR2 FQGTGA. The CDR3 loop reads CASSSQGLEGDTQYF. The DNA of the CDR3 is TGTGCCAGCAGCTCACAGGGGCTCGAGGGCGATACGCAGTATTTT. Full variable domain (remainder filled in from reference TRBV7-3 and TRBJ2-3): GAGVSQTPSNKVTEKGKYVELRCDPISGHTALYWYRQSLGQGPEFLIYFQGTGAADDSGLPNDRFFAVRPEGSVSTLKIQRTERGDSAVYLCASSSQGLEGDTQYFGPGTRLTVL.

CDR3 nucleotides: TGTGCCAGCAGCGCCGACTACACGGTTTTCTCCACAGATACGCAGTATTTT. Translated: CASSADYTVFSTDTQYF. The chain uses TRBV9 and TRBJ2-3, with TRBD2 as a possible D gene (5 bases). Trimming took off 3 bases at V and 2 bases at J, with 19 bases between the two ends. CDR1 is SGDLS, CDR2 YYNGEE, per germline. This CDR3 is 17 amino acids long.

The chain joins TRBV6-6 to TRBJ1-3; TRBD1 might be the D (6 bases). Looked up from germline, CDR1 is MNHNY and CDR2 is SVGAGI (reference sequence). V was cut by 0 bases and J by 4 bases, with 13 bases left in between. There are 16 residues in the CDR3. CDR3 nucleotide sequence: TGTGCCAGCAGTTACTCGATTCAGGGGATGGGAAACACCATATATTTT. Translating it yields CASSYSIQGMGNTIYF.

This clone was detected once. The rearrangement uses TRBV18 and TRBJ2-7, with 9 bases fitting TRBD1. Germline V lookup: CDR1 KGHSH, CDR2 LQKENI. There are 15 residues in the CDR3. V trimming: 6 bases; J trimming: 3 bases; junction bases outside the gene matches: 9. CDR3 bases: TGTGCCAGCTCTGGACCCGGGACAGGGTACTACGAGCAGTACTTC. Encoded protein: CASSGPGTGYYEQYF.

The chain joins TRBV7-2 to TRBJ1-5; D is possibly TRBD1 (6 bases). Trimming stripped 1 base from V and 6 bases from J, with 10 bases between. The CDR3 covers 14 residues. The germline V gene encodes CDR1 SGHTA and CDR2 FQGNSA. CDR3 amino acids: CASSLVARGQPQHF. In nucleotides, the CDR3 is TGTGCCAGCAGCTTAGTGGCCAGGGGTCAGCCCCAGCATTTT. The variable domain in full, with the rest retrieved from reference TRBV7-2 and TRBJ1-5, is GAGVSQSPSNKVTEKGKDVELRCDPISGHTALYWYRQSLGQGLEFLIYFQGNSAPDKSGLPSDRFSAERTGGSVSTLTIQRTQQEDSAVYLCASSLVARGQPQHFGDGTRLSIL.

The V call is TRBV2, the J call TRBJ1-2, with 7 bases fitting TRBD1. The CDR3 contains 14 residues. Per germline, CDR1 SNHLY and CDR2 FYNNEI. Germline trimming cut 5 bases from V and 4 bases from J; bases unmatched to any gene: 7. Here the CDR3 reads CASSFRDSRYGYTF. CDR3 DNA: TGTGCCAGCAGTTTCCGGGACAGTCGCTATGGCTACACCTTC.

The chain couples TRBV6-1 to TRBJ2-4; maybe TRBD1 (6 bases). The V gene's germline CDR1 is MNHNS and CDR2 SASEGT. V was clipped by 0 bases and J by 6 bases, with 21 bases between them. The CDR3 runs 18 residues. The CDR3 coding sequence is TGTGCCAGCAGTGAAGCCTCTCCAGGGGACGGCTTTAGAAACATTCAGTACTTC. Translation gives CASSEASPGDGFRNIQYF.

The chain joins TRBV27 to TRBJ2-1, with D perhaps TRBD1 (6 bases). The V and J ends lost 3 bases and 9 bases respectively, with 9 bases between them. The CDR3 consists of 12 residues. Germline values: CDR1 MNHEY, CDR2 SMNVEV (reference sequence). The CDR3 loop is CASSFRGTEQFF. The CDR3 coding sequence is TGTGCCAGCAGTTTTAGGGGGACTGAGCAGTTCTTC.

This chain links TRBV2 with TRBJ2-2; TRBD2 matches 11 bases. The germline gives CDR1 SNHLY, CDR2 FYNNEI. The trim removed 6 bases at V and 7 bases at J, leaving 7 bases unmatched. This CDR3 region has 15 residues. The CDR3 sequence: CASSVAGGPFGELFF. In DNA form, the CDR3 reads TGTGCCAGCAGCGTAGCGGGAGGGCCATTCGGGGAGCTGTTTTTT.

The gene calls are TRBV5-1 and TRBJ2-3; TRBD2 is a possible D gene (5 bases). With 2 bases removed from V and 0 bases from J, the gap between germline ends came to 7 bases. The CDR3 spans 14 residues. In germline, CDR1 is SGHRS, CDR2 YFSETQ. The CDR3 sequence is CASSFGDSTDTQYF. CDR3 bases: TGCGCCAGCAGCTTCGGGGATAGCACAGATACGCAGTATTTT.

As concerns this clone: An end of the junction differs from the germline gene, which may be a read error. This chain uses TRBV5-4 with TRBJ2-3; 10 bases are shared with TRBD2. The CDR3 is 12 residues long. Germline CDR1 reads SGHNT; CDR2 reads YYREEE (reference sequence). CDR3 region: CASSLAGGPRHF. The CDR3 DNA reads TGTGCCAGCAGCTTAGCGGGAGGGCCGAGGCATTTT.

The chain is built from TRBV6-6 and TRBJ2-3, with TRBD1 as a possible D gene (6 bases). Trimming stripped 11 bases from V and 8 bases from J, with 17 bases between. Germline CDR1 and CDR2: MNHNY and SVGAGI (reference sequence). The CDR3 consists of 12 residues. DNA for the CDR3: TGTGCCGGCCGTAATAGCAGGGGTACGCAGTATTTT. It is translated as CAGRNSRGTQYF.

The J gene is TRBJ2-3, the V gene TRBV5-1; D might be TRBD2 (5 bases). The CDR3 has 16 residues. CDR1 is SGHRS, CDR2 YFSETQ, per germline. V was clipped by 1 base and J by 0 bases, with 12 bases between them. In DNA form, the CDR3 reads TGCGCCAGCAGCTTGAGGCCACTAGGAAGCACAGATACGCAGTATTTT. Translated, it gives CASSLRPLGSTDTQYF.

This clone appeared a few times. This chain connects TRBV7-9 to TRBJ1-4, with 8 bases identical to TRBD1. Germline lookup yields CDR1 SEHNR and CDR2 FQNEAQ (reference sequence). The CDR3 runs to 15 residues. V was pared by 5 bases and J by 8 bases, with 10 bases of the junction left unmatched. The CDR3 here is CASSPGQGEGEKLFF. CDR3 DNA: TGTGCCAGCAGCCCCGGACAGGGCGAGGGGGAAAAACTGTTTTTT.

This chain connects TRBV6-5 to TRBJ2-1; 12 bases line up with TRBD2. The CDR3 covers 15 residues. The V and J ends lost 2 bases and 10 bases, in that order; junction bases with no gene match: 6. Germline V gene lookup returns CDR1 MNHEY and CDR2 SVGAGI. DNA of the CDR3: TGTGCCAGCAGTTACACTAGCGGGAGGCCTCGGGAGCAGTTCTTC. Protein sequence: CASSYTSGRPREQFF.

The CDR3 nucleotides are TGCGCCAGCAGCTTGGCGGTCGGGGTAGTCCAATCTAGCTCCTACAATGAGCAGTTCTTC. Translation gives CASSLAVGVVQSSSYNEQFF. The J gene is TRBJ2-1, the V gene TRBV5-1, with D possibly being TRBD2 (5 bases). The CDR3 contains 20 residues. V was cut by 0 bases and J by 0 bases, with 22 bases left in between. Germline-derived CDR1 and CDR2 are SGHRS and YFSETQ.